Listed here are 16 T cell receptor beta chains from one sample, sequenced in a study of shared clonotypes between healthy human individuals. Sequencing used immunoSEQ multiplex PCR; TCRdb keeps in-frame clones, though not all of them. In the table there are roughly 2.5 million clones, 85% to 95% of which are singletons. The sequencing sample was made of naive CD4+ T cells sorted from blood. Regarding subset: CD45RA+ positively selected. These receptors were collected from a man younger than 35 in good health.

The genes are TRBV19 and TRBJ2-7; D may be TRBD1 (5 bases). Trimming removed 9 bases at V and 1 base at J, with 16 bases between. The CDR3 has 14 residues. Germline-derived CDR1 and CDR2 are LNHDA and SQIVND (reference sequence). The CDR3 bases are TGTGCCAGCGCAGGGCTTTTCACATCCTACGAGCAGTACTTC. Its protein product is CASAGLFTSYEQYF. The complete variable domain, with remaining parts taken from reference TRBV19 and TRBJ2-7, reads DGGITQSPKYLFRKEGQNVTLSCEQNLNHDAMYWYRQDPGQGLRLIYYSQIVNDFQKGDIAEGYSVSREKKESFPLTVTSAQKNPTAFYLCASAGLFTSYEQYFGPGTRLTVT.

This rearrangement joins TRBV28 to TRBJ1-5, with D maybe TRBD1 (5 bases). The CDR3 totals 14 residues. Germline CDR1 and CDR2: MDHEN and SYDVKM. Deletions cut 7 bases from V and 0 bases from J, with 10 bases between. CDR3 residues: CASTWDSSNQPQHF. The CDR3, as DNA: TGTGCCAGCACCTGGGACTCTAGCAATCAGCCCCAGCATTTT.

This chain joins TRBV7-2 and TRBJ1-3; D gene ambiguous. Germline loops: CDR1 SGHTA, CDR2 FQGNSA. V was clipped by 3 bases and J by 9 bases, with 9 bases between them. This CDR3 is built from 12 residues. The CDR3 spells CASSFNVATIYF. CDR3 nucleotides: TGTGCCAGCAGCTTTAACGTAGCCACCATATATTTT.

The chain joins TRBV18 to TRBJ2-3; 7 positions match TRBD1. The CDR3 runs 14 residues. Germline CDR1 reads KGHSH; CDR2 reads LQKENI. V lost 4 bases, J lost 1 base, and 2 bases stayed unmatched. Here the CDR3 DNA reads TGTGCCAGCTCACTGGGGACAGGCACAGATACGCAGTATTTT. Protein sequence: CASSLGTGTDTQYF.

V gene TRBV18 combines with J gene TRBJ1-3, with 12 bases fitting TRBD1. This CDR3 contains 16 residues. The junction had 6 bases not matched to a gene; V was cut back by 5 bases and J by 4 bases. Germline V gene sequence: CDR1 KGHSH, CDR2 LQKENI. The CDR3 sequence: CASSEGQGAGGNTIYF. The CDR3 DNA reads TGTGCCAGCTCAGAGGGACAGGGGGCCGGAGGAAACACCATATATTTT. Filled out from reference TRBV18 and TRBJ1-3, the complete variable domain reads NAGVMQNPRHLVRRRGQEARLRCSPMKGHSHVYWYRQLPEEGLKFMVYLQKENIIDESGMPKERFSAEFPKEGPSILRIQQVVRGDSAAYFCASSEGQGAGGNTIYFGEGSWLTVV.

The CDR3 reads CASSSSLAGSGQYF. The CDR3 nucleotides read TGTGCCAGCAGCTCTTCCCTAGCGGGCTCTGGGCAGTACTTC. The chain is built from TRBV6-5 and TRBJ2-7, with TRBD2 identical over 8 bases. Germline trimming cut 6 bases from V and 9 bases from J; bases unmatched to any gene: 13. Germline CDR1 MNHEY, CDR2 SVGAGI. The CDR3 spans 14 residues.

Here the CDR3 reads CASSFQRELEQFF. In nucleotides, the CDR3 is TGTGCCAGCAGCTTCCAGCGGGAGCTTGAGCAGTTCTTC. The V call is TRBV7-2, the J call TRBJ2-1; 8 nucleotides match TRBD2. This CDR3 region has 13 residues. V dropped 3 bases and J dropped 9; count of bases not matched to a gene: 4. The germline V gene encodes CDR1 SGHTA and CDR2 FQGNSA.

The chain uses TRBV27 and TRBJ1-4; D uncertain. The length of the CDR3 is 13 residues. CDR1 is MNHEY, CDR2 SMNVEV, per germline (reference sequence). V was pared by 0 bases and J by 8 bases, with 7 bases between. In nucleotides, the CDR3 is TGTGCCAGCAGTTTATCCAGTTGGGAAAAACTGTTTTTT. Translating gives CASSLSSWEKLFF.

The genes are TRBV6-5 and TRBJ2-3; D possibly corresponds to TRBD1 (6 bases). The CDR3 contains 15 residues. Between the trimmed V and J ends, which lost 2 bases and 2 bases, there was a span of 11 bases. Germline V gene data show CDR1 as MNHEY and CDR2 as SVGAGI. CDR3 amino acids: CASSYQGQDTDTQYF. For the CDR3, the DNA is TGTGCCAGCAGTTACCAGGGACAAGACACAGATACGCAGTATTTT.

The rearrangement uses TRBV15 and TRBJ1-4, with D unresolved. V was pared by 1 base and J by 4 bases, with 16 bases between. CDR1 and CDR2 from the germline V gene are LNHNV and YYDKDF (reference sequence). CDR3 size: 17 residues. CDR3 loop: CATSRVLSGSGNEKLFF. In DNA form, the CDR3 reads TGTGCCACCAGCAGAGTTCTTAGTGGGTCGGGTAATGAAAAACTGTTTTTT.

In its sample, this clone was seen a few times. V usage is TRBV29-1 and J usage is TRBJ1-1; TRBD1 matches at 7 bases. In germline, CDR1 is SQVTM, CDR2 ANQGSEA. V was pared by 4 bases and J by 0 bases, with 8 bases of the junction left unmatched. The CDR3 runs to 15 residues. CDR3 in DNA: TGCAGCGTTGGAGGTACTGGGACAGTGAACACTGAAGCTTTCTTT. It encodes CSVGGTGTVNTEAFF.

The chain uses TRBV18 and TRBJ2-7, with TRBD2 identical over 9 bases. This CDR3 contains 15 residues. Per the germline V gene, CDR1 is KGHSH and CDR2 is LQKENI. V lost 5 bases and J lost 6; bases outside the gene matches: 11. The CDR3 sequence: CASSTLSGSFAEQYF. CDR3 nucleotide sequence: TGTGCCAGCTCAACCCTTAGCGGGAGTTTTGCCGAGCAGTACTTC.

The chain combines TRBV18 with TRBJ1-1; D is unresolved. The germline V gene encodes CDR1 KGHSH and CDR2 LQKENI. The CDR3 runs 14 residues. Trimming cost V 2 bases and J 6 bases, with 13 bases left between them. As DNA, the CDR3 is TGTGCCAGCTCACCAGGGCAGGAGAGGGCTGAAGCTTTCTTT. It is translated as CASSPGQERAEAFF.

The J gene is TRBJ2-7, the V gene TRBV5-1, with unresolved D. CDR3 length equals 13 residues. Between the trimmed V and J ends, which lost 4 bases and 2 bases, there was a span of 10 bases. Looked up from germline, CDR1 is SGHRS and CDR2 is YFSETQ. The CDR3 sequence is CASSMNRAYEQYF. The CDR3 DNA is TGCGCCAGCAGCATGAACAGAGCCTACGAGCAGTACTTC.

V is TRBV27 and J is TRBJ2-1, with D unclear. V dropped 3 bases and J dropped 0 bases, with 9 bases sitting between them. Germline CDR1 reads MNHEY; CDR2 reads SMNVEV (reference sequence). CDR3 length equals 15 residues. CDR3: CASSFSPASYNEQFF. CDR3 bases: TGTGCCAGCAGTTTTTCTCCGGCCTCCTACAATGAGCAGTTCTTC.

In DNA form, the CDR3 reads TGTGCCAGCAGGCCAAGACAGGGGGCGAGTACTGAAGCTTTCTTT. This translates into CASRPRQGASTEAFF. The V gene is TRBV14, the J gene TRBJ1-1, with 10 bases matching TRBD1. V was clipped by 6 bases and J by 5 bases; unmatched bases: 9. This CDR3 comprises 15 residues. Looked up from germline, CDR1 is SGHDN and CDR2 is FVKESK.